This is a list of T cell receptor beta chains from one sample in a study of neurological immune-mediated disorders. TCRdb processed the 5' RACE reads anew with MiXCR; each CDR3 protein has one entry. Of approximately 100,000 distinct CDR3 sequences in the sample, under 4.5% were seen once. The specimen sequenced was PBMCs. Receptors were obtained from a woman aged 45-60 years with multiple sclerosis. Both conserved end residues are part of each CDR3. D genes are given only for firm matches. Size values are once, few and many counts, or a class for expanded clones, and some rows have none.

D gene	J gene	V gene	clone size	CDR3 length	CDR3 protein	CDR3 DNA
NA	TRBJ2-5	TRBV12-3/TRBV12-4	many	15	CASSLYGGDQETQYF	TGTGCCAGCAGTTTGTACGGGGGAGACCAAGAGACCCAGTACTTC
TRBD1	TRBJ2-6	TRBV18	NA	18	CASSQSTGWASGANVLTF	TGTGCCAGCTCCCAGTCGACAGGGTGGGCCTCTGGGGCCAACGTCCTGACTTTC
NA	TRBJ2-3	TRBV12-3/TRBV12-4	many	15	CASSLLGRVTDTQYF	TGTGCCAGCAGTTTACTTGGCAGGGTGACAGATACGCAGTATTTT
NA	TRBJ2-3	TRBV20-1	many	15	CSASTSSGHTDTQYF	TGCAGTGCCAGTACCTCGTCGGGACACACAGATACGCAGTATTTT
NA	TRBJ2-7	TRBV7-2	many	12	CASSLALYEQYF	TGTGCCAGCAGCTTAGCGCTATACGAGCAGTACTTC
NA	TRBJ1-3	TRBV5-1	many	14	CASSSGTKGNTIYF	TGCGCCAGCAGCTCCGGGACAAAAGGAAACACCATATATTTT
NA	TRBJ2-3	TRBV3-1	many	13	CASSFGRSDTQYF	TGTGCCAGCAGCTTCGGGCGGTCAGATACGCAGTATTTT
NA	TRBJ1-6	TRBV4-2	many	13	CASSQVQVSTLHF	TGTGCCAGCAGCCAAGTACAGGTTTCAACCCTCCACTTT
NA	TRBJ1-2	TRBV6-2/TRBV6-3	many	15	CASSPRRGHNYGYTF	TGTGCCAGCAGTCCCCGCAGGGGTCATAACTATGGCTACACCTTC
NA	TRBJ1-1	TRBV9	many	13	CASSVATGLEAFF	TGTGCCAGCAGCGTAGCCACAGGGCTTGAAGCTTTCTTT
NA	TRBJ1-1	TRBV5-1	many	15	CASSTEVGGNTEAFF	TGCGCCAGCAGCACTGAGGTAGGGGGGAACACTGAAGCTTTCTTT
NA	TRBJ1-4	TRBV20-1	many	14	CSAQAAATNEKLFF	TGCAGTGCGCAGGCGGCAGCAACTAATGAAAAACTGTTTTTT
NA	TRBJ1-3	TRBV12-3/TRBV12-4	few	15	CASSLRGASGNTIYF	TGTGCCAGCAGTTTACGGGGTGCGTCTGGAAACACCATATATTTT
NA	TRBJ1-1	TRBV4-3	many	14	CASSQDFPLPEAFF	TGCGCCAGCAGCCAAGATTTCCCTTTACCTGAAGCTTTCTTT
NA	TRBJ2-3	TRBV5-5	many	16	CASSLVAEASVNTQYF	TGTGCCAGCAGCTTAGTTGCGGAAGCAAGCGTGAATACGCAGTATTTT
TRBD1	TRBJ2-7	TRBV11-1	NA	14	CASRTGTGDYEQYF	TGTGCCAGCAGAACCGGGACAGGGGACTACGAGCAGTACTTC
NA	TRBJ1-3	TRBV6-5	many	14	CASRTGTTGNTIYF	TGTGCCAGCAGAACCGGGACTACTGGAAACACCATATATTTT
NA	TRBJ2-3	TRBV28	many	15	CASSEDGYSTDTQYF	TGTGCCAGCAGCGAAGACGGATACAGCACAGATACGCAGTATTTT
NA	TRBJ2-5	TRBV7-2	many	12	CASSLERGTQYF	TGTGCCAGCAGCTTAGAGAGAGGGACCCAGTACTTC
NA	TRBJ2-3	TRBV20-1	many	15	CSARDTGSAGDTQYF	TGCAGTGCTAGAGATACAGGTTCAGCAGGAGATACGCAGTATTTT
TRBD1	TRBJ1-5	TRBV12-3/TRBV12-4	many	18	CASSLRQGEFFSNQPQHF	TGTGCCAGCAGCCTTCGACAGGGGGAATTCTTTAGCAATCAGCCCCAGCATTTT
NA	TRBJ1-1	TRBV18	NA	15	CASSPSAGMNTEAFF	TGTGCCAGCTCACCATCGGCAGGGATGAACACTGAAGCTTTCTTT